The entry below describes one T cell receptor (beta chain). The antigen is not known. This specimen comes from a study of identifying expanded T cells in peripheral blood. General study points: Variance in clone template counts between roughly two-week samples significantly increased with total template count across all healthy donors.

Germline V gene data show CDR1 as GTSNPN and CDR2 as SVGIG (reference sequence). V was clipped by 2 bases and J by 6 bases; unmatched bases: 6. This CDR3 is built from 15 residues. Sequenced by immunoSEQ multiplex PCR; TCRdb stores in-frame clones only, minus some. The sample includes 58,000 or so clones, around 81% of them seen just once. The J gene is TRBJ1-5, the V gene TRBV30, with 11 bases lining up with TRBD1. The sequenced sample was blood. The TCR sequence derives from a person aged 18 to 75 in good health. The CDR3 nucleotides read TGTGCCTGGAGTCAGGGGACAGGGGGAAGTCAGCCCCAGCATTTT. Its protein is CAWSQGTGGSQPQHF. The full variable domain, completed using reference TRBV30 and TRBJ1-5, is SQTIHQWPATLVQPVGSPLSLECTVEGTSNPNLYWYRQAAGRGLQLLFYSVGIGQISSEVPQNLSASRPQDRQFILSSKKLLLSDSGFYLCAWSQGTGGSQPQHFGDGTRLSIL.